The table lists the clone carrying this T cell receptor beta chain with a few counts. These data originate in a study of blood T cell repertoires in COVID-19. The CDR3 is 18 amino acids. Germline V gene lookup returns CDR1 SGHRS and CDR2 YFSETQ. Trimming left V 0 bases short and J 10 bases short, with 23 bases between. The repertoire was sequenced with immunoSEQ multiplex PCR; TCRdb's copy has only in-frame clones and lacks some. The table records about 240,000 clones, approximately 80% of them present only once. V and J are TRBV5-1 and TRBJ1-6, with D tentatively TRBD1 (5 bases). The sample was peripheral blood. The sequence derives from a woman of 80 years or more with acute or convalescent COVID-19. DNA of the CDR3: TGCGCCAGCAGCTTGGGGAAAACAGGCGTTCCGGGGGGGTCACCCCTCCACTTT. Its translation is CASSLGKTGVPGGSPLHF.